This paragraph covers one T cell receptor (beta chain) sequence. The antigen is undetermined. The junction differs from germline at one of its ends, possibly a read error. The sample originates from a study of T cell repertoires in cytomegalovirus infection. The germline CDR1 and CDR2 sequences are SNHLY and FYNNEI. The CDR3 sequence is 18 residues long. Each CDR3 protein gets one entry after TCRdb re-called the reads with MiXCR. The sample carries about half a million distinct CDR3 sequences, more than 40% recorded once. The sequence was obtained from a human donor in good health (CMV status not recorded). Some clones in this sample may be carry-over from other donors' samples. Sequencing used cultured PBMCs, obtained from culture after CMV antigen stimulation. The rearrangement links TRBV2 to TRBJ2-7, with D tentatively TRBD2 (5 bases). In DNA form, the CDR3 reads TGTGCCAGCAGGGAAGGATTTACCGAGCGGTTACGCTCCTACGAGCAGTACTTC. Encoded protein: CASREGFTERLRSYEQYF.